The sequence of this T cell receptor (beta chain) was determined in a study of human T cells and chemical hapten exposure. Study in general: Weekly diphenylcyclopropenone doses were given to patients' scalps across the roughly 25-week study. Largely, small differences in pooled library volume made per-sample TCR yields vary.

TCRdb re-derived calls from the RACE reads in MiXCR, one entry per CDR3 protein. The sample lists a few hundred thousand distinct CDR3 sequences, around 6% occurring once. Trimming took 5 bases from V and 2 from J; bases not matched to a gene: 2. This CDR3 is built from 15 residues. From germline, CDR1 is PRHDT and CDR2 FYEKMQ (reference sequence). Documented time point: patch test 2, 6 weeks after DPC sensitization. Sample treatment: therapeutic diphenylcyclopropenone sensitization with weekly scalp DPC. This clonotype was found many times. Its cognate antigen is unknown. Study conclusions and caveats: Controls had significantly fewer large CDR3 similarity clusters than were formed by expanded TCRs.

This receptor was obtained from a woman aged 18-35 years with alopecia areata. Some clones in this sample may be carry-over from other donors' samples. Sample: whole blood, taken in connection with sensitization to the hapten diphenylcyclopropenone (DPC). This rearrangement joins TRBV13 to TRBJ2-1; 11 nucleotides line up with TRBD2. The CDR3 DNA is TGTGCCAGCAGCACTAGCGGGAGCCCCTACAATGAGCAGTTCTTC. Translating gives CASSTSGSPYNEQFF.